Sequencing of this TCR beta chain was carried out in a study of neurological immune-mediated disorders. The sample's time point: longitudinal time-point 3. Healthy controls consisted of blood bank volunteers in Maryland, USA. Unsorted libraries were derived from 2 million PBMCs stored at -80 C. One entry per CDR3 protein, called by TCRdb with MiXCR from the 5' RACE reads. The profile shows around 42,000 distinct CDR3 sequences, approximately 15% of them singletons. This clonotype appeared many times. Antigen specificity is unknown. The germline V gene encodes CDR1 SGHRS and CDR2 YFSETQ. The V gene lost 0 bases and the J gene lost 2 bases, with 12 bases spanning the gap. The CDR3 has 15 residues. Findings and limits, study-wide: CDR3 amino acid sequences found in expanded clones were never shared across subjects, suggesting private repertoires in all groups. HTLV-1-associated myelopathy ranked highest for TCR clonal expansion and multiple sclerosis lowest, beneath healthy controls.

The sequencing sample was made of PBMCs. The chain has TRBV5-1 and TRBJ2-7, with D tentatively TRBD1 or TRBD2 (5 bases each). The source of this sequence is a man aged 30-40 years in good health. CDR3 bases: TGCGCCAGCAGCTTGGGAGGGGCGGTAACCTACGAGCAGTACTTC. Its protein product is CASSLGGAVTYEQYF.